The 18 T cell receptor beta chains reported below all come from one sample, sequenced in a study of shared clonotypes between healthy human individuals. Assay: immunoSEQ multiplex PCR; the TCRdb copy retains only in-frame clones and omits some. The sample consists of over 1.5 million clones, nearly 99% of them appearing once. Sequenced material: naive CD4+ T cells sorted from blood. Subset reported: CD45RA+ positively selected. These receptors were obtained from a man in his thirties or forties in good health.

In regard to this clone: Other DNA sequences in this sample translate to the same CDR3. The chain joins TRBV30 to TRBJ2-5; D might be TRBD2 (6 bases). Looked up from germline, CDR1 is GTSNPN and CDR2 is SVGIG (reference sequence). The CDR3 runs 13 residues. V was shortened by 0 bases and J by 4 bases, with 9 bases between the two germline ends. CDR3 coding DNA: TGTGCCTGGAGTGTCGGGAGTAGAGAGACCCAGTACTTC. It specifies CAWSVGSRETQYF.

The chain has TRBV5-3 and TRBJ2-5, with 7 bases that match TRBD2. TRBV5-3 is assigned to the ORF class and has an uncertain function. With V trimmed by 5 bases and J by 1 base, 5 bases remained unmatched. The CDR3 spans 14 residues. The CDR3 region has the DNA TGTGCCAGAAGAGGAGCGGGGTTCCAAGAGACCCAGTACTTC. This codes for CARRGAGFQETQYF.

The chain uses TRBV5-1 and TRBJ2-7; possibly TRBD1 for D (6 bases). The CDR3 has 14 residues. Germline values: CDR1 SGHRS, CDR2 YFSETQ. V was clipped by 3 bases and J by 2 bases, with 12 bases between them. CDR3 nucleotides: TGCGCCAGCAGCTCAGGGGACCTTGCCTACGAGCAGTACTTC. It yields the protein CASSSGDLAYEQYF.

The chain links TRBV7-6 to TRBJ1-5, with D uncertain. The V end lost 5 bases, the J end lost 5 bases, and 22 bases lay between the germline ends. The length of the CDR3 is 17 residues. Germline values: CDR1 SGHVS, CDR2 FNYEAQ. Here the CDR3 DNA reads TGTGCCAGCAGCCGGTCAGGCGGAAGATTGCTCCATCAGCCCCAGCATTTT. As protein: CASSRSGGRLLHQPQHF.

The chain combines TRBV19 with TRBJ2-7; D may be TRBD1 (6 bases). Between the trimmed V and J ends, which lost 10 bases and 3 bases, there was a span of 19 bases. CDR3 length: 14 amino acids. Germline CDR1 LNHDA, CDR2 SQIVND (reference sequence). CDR3 coding DNA: TGTGCCACCACCTCCCCGGGACACAACTACGAGCAGTACTTC. This sequence encodes CATTSPGHNYEQYF.

This clone was detected only once. The chain joins TRBV2 to TRBJ2-1; TRBD1 aligns across 7 bases. CDR3 length: 13 amino acids. V was clipped by 7 bases and J by 5 bases; unmatched bases: 5. Germline CDR1 reads SNHLY; CDR2 reads FYNNEI. The CDR3 coding sequence is TGTGCCAGCACAAGGGACAGCGACAATGAGCAGTTCTTC. This translates into CASTRDSDNEQFF.

This clone was seen once. J is TRBJ2-5 and V is TRBV7-9; weak D call: TRBD1 (5 bases). V lost 1 base and J 14 bases, leaving 14 bases between the germline ends. Germline values: CDR1 SEHNR, CDR2 FQNEAQ (reference sequence). This CDR3 contains 12 residues. CDR3 loop: CASSLESGQPYF. CDR3 sequence (DNA): TGTGCCAGCAGCTTAGAATCCGGACAACCTTACTTC.

V gene TRBV19 combines with J gene TRBJ2-6; tentatively, D is TRBD1 (6 bases). V dropped 6 bases and J dropped 2 bases, with 14 bases sitting between them. This CDR3 is 16 amino acids long. Per the germline V gene, CDR1 is LNHDA and CDR2 is SQIVND (reference sequence). The CDR3 DNA reads TGTGCCAGTAGCCCCCGATCAGGGGCTGGGGCCAACGTCCTGACTTTC. This codes for CASSPRSGAGANVLTF.

About this clone: This is likely a read error, given that the CDR3 carries no conserved phenylalanine or tryptophan at its end. The DNA is omitted, as the CDR3 cannot be located on it reliably, and the CDR3 follows TCRdb's listing. The chain joins TRBV7-9 to TRBJ2-3; the table's D call of TRBD2 was not tested on the DNA. Germline CDR1 and CDR2: SEHNR and FQNEAQ (reference sequence). Termini included, the CDR3 measures 14 amino acids. The CDR3 is CASSPHRNAPRLIC.

The chain carries TRBV19 and TRBJ2-1; 7 bases align to TRBD2. The CDR3 contains 12 residues. Trimming at V came to 6 bases and at J to 9 bases, leaving 5 bases not matched to a gene. Germline V gene sequence: CDR1 LNHDA, CDR2 SQIVND (reference sequence). For the CDR3, the DNA is TGTGCCAGTAGCCGAACTAGCGTTGAGCAGTTCTTC. Translating gives CASSRTSVEQFF.

The J gene is TRBJ2-1, the V gene TRBV11-3; no definite D call. CDR3 length: 14 amino acids. The germline V and J ends were trimmed by 1 base and 5 bases, with 9 bases remaining between them. Germline V CDR1 and CDR2: SGHNT, YENEEA. The CDR3 sequence is CASSLGGVDNEQFF. The DNA of the CDR3 is TGTGCCAGCAGCTTAGGAGGAGTTGACAATGAGCAGTTCTTC.

This sequence joins TRBV27 and TRBJ1-5, with no clear D. Germline values: CDR1 MNHEY, CDR2 SMNVEV (reference sequence). The CDR3 totals 14 residues. Trimming took off 6 bases at V and 7 bases at J, with 16 bases between the two ends. As DNA, the CDR3 is TGTGCCAGCAGGCTAGGCCCGGTTTCCCAGCCCCAGCATTTT. Amino acids: CASRLGPVSQPQHF.

The V call is TRBV27, the J call TRBJ1-2; TRBD1 is a possible D gene (5 bases). Germline assignment: CDR1 MNHEY and CDR2 SMNVEV (reference sequence). The CDR3 length is 13 residues. The ends were cut back, 2 bases at V and 8 bases at J, with 12 bases in the middle. The CDR3 loop is CASSLRDGGGYTF. CDR3 DNA sequence: TGTGCCAGCAGTTTAAGGGACGGGGGAGGCTACACCTTC.

The chain employs TRBV19 and TRBJ2-7, with TRBD1 identical over 9 bases. Germline V lookup: CDR1 LNHDA, CDR2 SQIVND (reference sequence). The CDR3 consists of 16 residues. V dropped 6 bases and J dropped 6; count of bases not matched to a gene: 15. DNA for the CDR3: TGTGCCAGTAGCCCTCAGCCCGGGACAGGGATCGGCGAGCAGTACTTC. Amino acid sequence: CASSPQPGTGIGEQYF.

The chain employs TRBV18 and TRBJ2-2, with no clear D. V shed 4 bases and J shed 1 base, with 10 bases lying between them. In germline, CDR1 is KGHSH, CDR2 LQKENI. CDR3 length: 15 residues. Here the CDR3 DNA reads TGTGCCAGCTCACACGAGAGCATGAACACCGGGGAGCTGTTTTTT. Translation gives CASSHESMNTGELFF.

As regards this clone: Additional DNA sequences in this sample encode the identical CDR3. The chain uses TRBV5-1 and TRBJ1-1; 7 nucleotides line up with TRBD1. The CDR3 runs 15 residues. V shed 4 bases and J 1 base; nucleotides not matched to a gene: 7. Per the germline V gene, CDR1 is SGHRS and CDR2 is YFSETQ. CDR3: CASSAPGQSNTEAFF. Written as DNA, the CDR3 is TGCGCCAGCAGCGCACCGGGACAGTCGAACACTGAAGCTTTCTTT.

The chain is built from TRBV2 and TRBJ1-1; no firm D call. V gave up 1 base and J gave up 0 bases, with 9 bases separating them. The CDR3 extends over 15 amino acids. The germline V gene has CDR1 SNHLY and CDR2 FYNNEI. The CDR3 sequence is CASSEGVGMNTEAFF. The CDR3 region has the DNA TGTGCCAGCAGTGAAGGGGTGGGGATGAACACTGAAGCTTTCTTT.

Worth noting for this clone: Distinct nucleotide sequences in the sample also encode this CDR3. The chain carries TRBV18 and TRBJ2-3; D not certain. Germline CDR1 KGHSH, CDR2 LQKENI. The CDR3 length is 14 residues. V lost 2 bases, J lost 1 base, and 7 bases lay in between. This chain's CDR3 is CASSPTSGTDTQYF. The CDR3, as DNA: TGTGCCAGCTCACCAACCTCCGGCACAGATACGCAGTATTTT.